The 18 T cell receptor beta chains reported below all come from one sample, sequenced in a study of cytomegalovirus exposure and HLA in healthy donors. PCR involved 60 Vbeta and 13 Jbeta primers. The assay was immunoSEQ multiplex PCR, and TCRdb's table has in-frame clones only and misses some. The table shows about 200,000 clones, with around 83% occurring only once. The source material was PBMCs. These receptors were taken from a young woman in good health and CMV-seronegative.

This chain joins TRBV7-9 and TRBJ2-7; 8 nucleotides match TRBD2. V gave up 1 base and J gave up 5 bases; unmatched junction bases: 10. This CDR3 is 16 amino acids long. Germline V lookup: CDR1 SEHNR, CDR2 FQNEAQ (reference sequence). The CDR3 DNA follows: TGTGCCAGCAGCTTAGGTCTGGCGGGAGGTCTCCACGAGCAGTACTTC. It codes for CASSLGLAGGLHEQYF.

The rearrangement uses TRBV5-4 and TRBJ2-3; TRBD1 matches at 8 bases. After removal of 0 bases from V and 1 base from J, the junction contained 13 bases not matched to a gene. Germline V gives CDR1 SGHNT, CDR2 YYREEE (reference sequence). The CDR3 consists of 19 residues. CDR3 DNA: TGTGCCAGCAGCTTGGGGACAGGGCCCTCGGGGACGGGCACAGATACGCAGTATTTT. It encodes CASSLGTGPSGTGTDTQYF.

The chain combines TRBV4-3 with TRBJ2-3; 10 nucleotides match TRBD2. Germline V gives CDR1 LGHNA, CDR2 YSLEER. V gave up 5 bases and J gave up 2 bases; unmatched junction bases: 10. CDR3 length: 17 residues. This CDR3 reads CASSIELAGIDTDTQYF. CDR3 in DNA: TGCGCCAGCAGCATTGAACTAGCGGGGATCGACACAGATACGCAGTATTTT.

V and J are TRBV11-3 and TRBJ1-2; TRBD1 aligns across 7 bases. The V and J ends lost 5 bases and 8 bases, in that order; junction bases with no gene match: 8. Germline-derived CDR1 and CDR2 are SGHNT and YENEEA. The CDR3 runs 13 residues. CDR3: CASSPKTGLGYTF. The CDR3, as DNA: TGTGCCAGCAGCCCTAAGACAGGGTTAGGCTACACCTTC.

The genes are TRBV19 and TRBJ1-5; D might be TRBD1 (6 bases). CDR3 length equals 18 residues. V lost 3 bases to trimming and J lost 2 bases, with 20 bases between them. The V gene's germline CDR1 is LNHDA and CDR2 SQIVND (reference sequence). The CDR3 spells CASSIRGKQGNRNQPQHF. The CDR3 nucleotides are TGTGCCAGTAGTATTAGGGGGAAACAGGGAAATCGCAATCAGCCCCAGCATTTT.

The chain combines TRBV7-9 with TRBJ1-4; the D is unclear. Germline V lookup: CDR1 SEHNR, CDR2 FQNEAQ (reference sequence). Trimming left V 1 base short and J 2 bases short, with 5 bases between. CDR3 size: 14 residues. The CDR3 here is CASSLVSTNEKLFF. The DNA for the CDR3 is TGTGCCAGCAGCTTAGTTTCTACTAATGAAAAACTGTTTTTT.

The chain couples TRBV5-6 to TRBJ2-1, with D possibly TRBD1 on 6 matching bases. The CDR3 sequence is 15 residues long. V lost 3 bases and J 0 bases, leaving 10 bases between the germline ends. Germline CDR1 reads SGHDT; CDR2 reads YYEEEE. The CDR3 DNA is TGTGCCAGCAGCTCAACAGGGTCCTCCTACAATGAGCAGTTCTTC. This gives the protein CASSSTGSSYNEQFF.

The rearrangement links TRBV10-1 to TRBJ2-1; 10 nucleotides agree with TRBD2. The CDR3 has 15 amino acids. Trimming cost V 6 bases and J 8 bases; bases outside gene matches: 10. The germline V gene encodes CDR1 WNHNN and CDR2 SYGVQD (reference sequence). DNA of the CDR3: TGCGCCAGCAGGCCCGGGACTAGCGATCCCGATGAGCAGTTCTTC. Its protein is CASRPGTSDPDEQFF.

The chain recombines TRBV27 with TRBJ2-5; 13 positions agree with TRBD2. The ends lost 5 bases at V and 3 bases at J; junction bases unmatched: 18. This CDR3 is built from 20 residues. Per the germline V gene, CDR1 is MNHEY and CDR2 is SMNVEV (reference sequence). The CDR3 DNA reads TGTGCCAGCAGTCCACGATATCTGCCGGGACTAGCGGGATGGGAAGAGACCCAGTACTTC. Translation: CASSPRYLPGLAGWEETQYF.

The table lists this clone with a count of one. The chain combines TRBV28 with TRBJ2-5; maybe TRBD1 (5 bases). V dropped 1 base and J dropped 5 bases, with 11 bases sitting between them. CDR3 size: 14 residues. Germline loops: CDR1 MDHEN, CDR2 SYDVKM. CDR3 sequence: CASSLLQGTETQYF. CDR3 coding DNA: TGTGCCAGCAGTTTATTGCAGGGCACGGAGACCCAGTACTTC.

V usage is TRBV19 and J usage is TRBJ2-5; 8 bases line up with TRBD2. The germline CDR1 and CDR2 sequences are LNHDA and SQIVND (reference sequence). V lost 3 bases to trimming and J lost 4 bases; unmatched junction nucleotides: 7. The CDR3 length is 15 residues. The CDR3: CASSIASGFAETQYF. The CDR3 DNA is TGTGCCAGTAGTATCGCTAGCGGGTTCGCAGAGACCCAGTACTTC.

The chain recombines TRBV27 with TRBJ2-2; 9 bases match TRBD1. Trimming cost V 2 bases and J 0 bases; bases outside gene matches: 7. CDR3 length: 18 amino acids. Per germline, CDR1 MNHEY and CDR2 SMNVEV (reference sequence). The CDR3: CASSLPPDRGSNTGELFF. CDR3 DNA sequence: TGTGCCAGCAGTTTACCCCCCGACAGGGGGTCGAACACCGGGGAGCTGTTTTTT.

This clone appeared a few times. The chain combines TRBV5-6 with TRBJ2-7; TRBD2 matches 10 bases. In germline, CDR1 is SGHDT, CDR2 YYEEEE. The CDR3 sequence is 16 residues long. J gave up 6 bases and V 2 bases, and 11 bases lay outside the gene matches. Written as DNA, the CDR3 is TGTGCCAGCAGCTTTAAACTAGCGGGGATCCTAGGCGAGCAGTACTTC. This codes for CASSFKLAGILGEQYF.

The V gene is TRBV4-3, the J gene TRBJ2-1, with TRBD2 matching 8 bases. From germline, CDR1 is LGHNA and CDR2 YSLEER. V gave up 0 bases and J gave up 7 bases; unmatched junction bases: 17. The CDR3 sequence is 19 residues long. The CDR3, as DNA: TGCGCCAGCAGCCAAGACCGGGAGCCTAGCGGGTGGAGTTTGAATGAGCAGTTCTTC. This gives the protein CASSQDREPSGWSLNEQFF.

DNA for the CDR3: TGTGCCAGCAGCCATTGGGAGAATGAGCAGTTCTTC. Residues: CASSHWENEQFF. The rearrangement uses TRBV14 and TRBJ2-1; tentatively, D is TRBD2 (5 bases). There are 12 residues in the CDR3. The ends were cut back, 3 bases at V and 7 bases at J, with 7 bases in the middle. The germline CDR1 and CDR2 sequences are SGHDN and FVKESK.

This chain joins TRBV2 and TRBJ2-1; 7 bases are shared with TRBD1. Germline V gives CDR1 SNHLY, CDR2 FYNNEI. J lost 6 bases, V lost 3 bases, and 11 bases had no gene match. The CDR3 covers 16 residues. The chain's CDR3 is CASSERPIGGVNEQFF. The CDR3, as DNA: TGTGCCAGCAGTGAGAGACCTATAGGGGGCGTCAATGAGCAGTTCTTC. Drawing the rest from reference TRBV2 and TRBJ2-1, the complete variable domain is EPEVTQTPSHQVTQMGQEVILRCVPISNHLYFYWYRQILGQKVEFLVSFYNNEISEKSEIFDDQFSVERPDGSNFTLKIRSTKLEDSAMYFCASSERPIGGVNEQFFGPGTRLTVL.

The CDR3 protein is CASSPPAREGNNEQFF. The CDR3 DNA follows: TGTGCCAGCAGCCCCCCCGCGCGGGAGGGCAACAATGAGCAGTTCTTC. This chain links TRBV5-4 with TRBJ2-1; TRBD2 agrees at 9 bases. This CDR3 has 16 amino acids. Germline-derived CDR1 and CDR2 are SGHNT and YYREEE (reference sequence). V lost 4 bases to trimming and J lost 5 bases; unmatched junction nucleotides: 10.

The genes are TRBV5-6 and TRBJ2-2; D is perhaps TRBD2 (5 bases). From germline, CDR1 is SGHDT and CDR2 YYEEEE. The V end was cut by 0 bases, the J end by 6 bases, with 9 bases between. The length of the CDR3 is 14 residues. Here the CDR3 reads CASSLVGVSGELFF. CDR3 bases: TGTGCCAGCAGCTTGGTGGGAGTATCCGGGGAGCTGTTTTTT.